This TCR beta chain was captured by sequencing in a study of cytomegalovirus exposure and HLA in healthy donors. A multiplex PCR was run with 60 Vbeta primers and 13 Jbeta primers. TCRdb's table, derived via immunoSEQ multiplex PCR, lists solely in-frame clones and lacks some. This repertoire shows 140,000 to 150,000 clones, over 70% found once; its top ten account for about 4.4%. Overall study results and limits: Rates of TCR association differed by HLA locus in a later analysis, with DRB1 highest and HLA-C lowest.

Germline loops: CDR1 SGHTA, CDR2 FQGNSA. V lost 5 bases, J lost 5 bases, and 9 bases stayed unmatched. CDR3 length equals 14 residues. In the case of this clone: Its antigen is not known.

This chain joins TRBV7-2 and TRBJ2-7, with 7 bases fitting TRBD1. The clonotype was recovered from a man in his forties in good health and CMV-seronegative. The sample comprised PBMCs. Here the CDR3 DNA reads TGTGCCAGCAGCCCCCCAGACAGGGACCACGAGCAGTACTTC. Its protein is CASSPPDRDHEQYF.